This T cell receptor (beta chain) is drawn from a study of CD8+ T cells in alopecia areata. In the study overall: Treatment comprised oral tofacitinib, 5 to 10 mg twice daily, in treated patients. The study's findings and limits: Scalp samples also yield sequences from resident alphabeta T cells of normal skin. Normal scalp showed lower clonality than lesional scalp, especially alopecia totalis/universalis.

Extracted from the samples, RNA was reverse transcribed into cDNA to serve as the sequencing template. Profiled with immunoSEQ multiplex PCR; TCRdb holds only in-frame clones, not every one. Of some 13,000 clones in the sample, 60% are singletons; the top ten hold 20% to 25%. About this clone itself: What it recognizes is unknown.

Peripheral blood, together with lesional scalp punch biopsies, was collected from alopecia areata patients. The V gene lost 2 bases and the J gene lost 3 bases, with 13 bases spanning the gap. CDR1 is SNHLY and CDR2 is FYNNEI in the germline V gene. The CDR3 is 15 residues long. Sequenced sample: skin. The receptor was isolated from a human donor with alopecia areata. The V gene is TRBV2, the J gene TRBJ1-1; D might be TRBD1 (6 bases). The CDR3 loop is CASSEQRGPYTEAFF. The CDR3 DNA is TGTGCCAGCAGTGAACAGCGGGGGCCCTACACTGAAGCTTTCTTT.